Below, 24 T cell receptor beta chains from the same sample are listed, as sequenced in a study of T-cell memory formation after mild COVID-19. TCRdb redid the calling of the 5' RACE reads with MiXCR, one entry per CDR3 protein. Of roughly 250,000 distinct CDR3 sequences in the sample, less than 20% were seen once. Sequenced input: PBMCs or a T cell subset sorted from them (not recorded which). These receptors all stem from a man aged 18 to 30 who had mild COVID-19 (a few samples of this study predate the infection). Cell type and time point are not known.

The CDR3 bases are TGTGCCAGCAGTTACGAAAGGGATCCGCGGCAAGAGACCCAGTACTTC. It codes for CASSYERDPRQETQYF. The rearrangement links TRBV6-2 or TRBV6-3 to TRBJ2-5; D is unclear. V gave up 2 bases and J gave up 2 bases, with 15 bases separating them. There are 16 residues in the CDR3. Germline V CDR1 and CDR2: MNHEY, SVGEGT.

This clonotype was picked up a small number of times. V and J are TRBV6-2 or TRBV6-3 and TRBJ1-5; D may be TRBD1 (5 bases). The CDR3 is 14 residues long. In germline, CDR1 is MNHEY, CDR2 SVGEGT. Trimming stripped 7 bases from V and 0 bases from J, with 10 bases between. The CDR3 protein is CASKRQNSNQPQHF. CDR3 in DNA: TGTGCCAGCAAACGACAGAATAGCAATCAGCCCCAGCATTTT.

This chain links TRBV6-2 or TRBV6-3 with TRBJ2-1; TRBD1 agrees at 11 bases. With V trimmed by 5 bases and J by 7 bases, 7 bases remained unmatched. Looked up from germline, CDR1 is MNHEY and CDR2 is SVGEGT. The CDR3 is 15 amino acids. CDR3 sequence: CASSVDRGLVNEQFF. CDR3 coding DNA: TGTGCCAGCAGTGTGGACAGGGGGCTTGTGAATGAGCAGTTCTTC.

The J gene is TRBJ2-3, the V gene TRBV2, with D perhaps TRBD2 (5 bases). Trimming removed 6 bases from V and 4 bases from J, with 8 bases in between. This CDR3 has 12 residues. CDR1 is SNHLY and CDR2 is FYNNEI in the germline V gene. The CDR3 DNA reads as TGTGCCAGCAGCTATAGCGCAGATACGCAGTATTTT. This encodes CASSYSADTQYF.

The chain recombines TRBV5-1 with TRBJ2-7, with 8 positions matching TRBD1. The CDR3 is made up of 14 amino acids. V lost 2 bases and J lost 5; bases outside the gene matches: 6. CDR1 is SGHRS, CDR2 YFSETQ, per germline. For the CDR3, the DNA is TGCGCCAGCAGCTTACCAGGGGGCTGGAACGAGCAGTACTTC. Translating gives CASSLPGGWNEQYF.

This clonotype has ten or more counts. The gene calls are TRBV7-2 and TRBJ1-4, with no clear D. Trimming cost V 5 bases and J 8 bases, with 18 bases left between them. The CDR3 is made up of 15 amino acids. Germline V gene sequence: CDR1 SGHTA, CDR2 FQGNSA. The CDR3 DNA sequence: TGTGCCAGCAGCCCGTTACACCTCCGAGGGGAAAAACTGTTTTTT. It yields the protein CASSPLHLRGEKLFF. Combining the CDR3 with reference TRBV7-2 and TRBJ1-4 gives the whole variable domain GAGVSQSPSNKVTEKGKDVELRCDPISGHTALYWYRQSLGQGLEFLIYFQGNSAPDKSGLPSDRFSAERTGGSVSTLTIQRTQQEDSAVYLCASSPLHLRGEKLFFGSGTQLSVL.

This clonotype was detected a few times. The rearrangement uses TRBV5-1 and TRBJ1-2, with TRBD1 identical over 9 bases. After removal of 3 bases from V and 8 bases from J, the junction contained 14 bases not matched to a gene. The CDR3 length is 16 residues. CDR1 is SGHRS and CDR2 is YFSETQ in the germline V gene. CDR3 loop: CASSSGTGLFAEGYTF. The CDR3 bases are TGCGCCAGCAGCTCCGGGACAGGGCTTTTTGCGGAAGGCTACACCTTC.

The gene calls are TRBV11-2 and TRBJ2-3; D might be TRBD2 (5 bases). The V end was cut by 3 bases, the J end by 6 bases, with 16 bases between. Germline V gene data show CDR1 as SGHAT and CDR2 as FQNNGV. The CDR3 covers 15 residues. CDR3 coding DNA: TGTGCCAGCAGCTTCTCTAACTCGGGCGGGGATACGCAGTATTTT. Protein: CASSFSNSGGDTQYF.

V is TRBV7-7 and J is TRBJ1-1; 7 bases fit TRBD1. The CDR3 has 13 residues. CDR1 and CDR2 (germline): SSHAT, FNYEAQ (reference sequence). The ends lost 5 bases at V and 8 bases at J; junction bases unmatched: 8. The CDR3 here is CASSTSTGTEAFF. The CDR3 nucleotides read TGTGCCAGCAGCACCTCGACAGGGACCGAAGCTTTCTTT.

This sequence joins TRBV5-1 and TRBJ2-5, with 7 bases identical to TRBD1. J gave up 3 bases and V 6 bases, and 5 bases lay outside the gene matches. The CDR3 length is 13 residues. In germline, CDR1 is SGHRS, CDR2 YFSETQ. The CDR3 coding sequence is TGCGCCAGCATTGGTCAGGGGGAAGAGACCCAGTACTTC. This gives the protein CASIGQGEETQYF.

The chain is built from TRBV28 and TRBJ1-1; weak D call: TRBD1 (6 bases). With 5 bases removed from V and 11 bases from J, the gap between germline ends came to 12 bases. This CDR3 spans 11 amino acids. From germline, CDR1 is MDHEN and CDR2 SYDVKM. The CDR3 spells CASSGGLFAFF. The DNA for the CDR3 is TGTGCCAGCAGTGGGGGGCTATTTGCTTTCTTT.

The rearrangement links TRBV5-1 to TRBJ2-3; the D gene is possibly TRBD1 (6 bases). Trimming left V 0 bases short and J 2 bases short, with 16 bases between. The CDR3 consists of 17 residues. Per the germline V gene, CDR1 is SGHRS and CDR2 is YFSETQ. CDR3 in amino acids: CASSLAGRGHFTDTQYF. The CDR3 coding sequence is TGCGCCAGCAGCTTGGCCGGCAGGGGCCATTTCACAGATACGCAGTATTTT.

V gene TRBV6-2 or TRBV6-3 combines with J gene TRBJ2-1; 8 bases are shared with TRBD2. The CDR3 is 15 amino acids. From germline, CDR1 is MNHEY and CDR2 SVGEGT. The junction had 14 bases not matched to a gene; V was cut back by 6 bases and J by 10 bases. The CDR3 DNA reads TGTGCCAGCAGCTCCGGGACTAGAGCGGGGTGGGAGCAGTTCTTC. Protein product: CASSSGTRAGWEQFF.

For this clonotype: Its ends do not fully match the called genes, so a read error is possible. This chain uses TRBV7-2 with TRBJ2-3; D gene ambiguous. This CDR3 contains 12 residues. Germline V gives CDR1 SGHTA, CDR2 FQGNSA. CDR3 region: CASSLVADTKYF. The CDR3 DNA reads as TGTGCCAGCAGCTTAGTGGCCGATACGAAGTATTTT.

V and J are TRBV12-3 or TRBV12-4 and TRBJ2-6; D is perhaps TRBD1 or TRBD2 (5 bases each). V was clipped by 2 bases and J by 0 bases, with 14 bases between them. This CDR3 is 18 amino acids long. The CDR3 DNA follows: TGTGCCAGCAGTTTACGTTTGCTTGGGGGCTCTGGGGCCAACGTCCTGACTTTC. Translating gives CASSLRLLGGSGANVLTF.

The J gene is TRBJ1-4, the V gene TRBV12-3 or TRBV12-4, with TRBD1 matching 7 bases. The CDR3 extends over 14 amino acids. J gave up 7 bases and V 6 bases, and 8 bases lay outside the gene matches. The CDR3 protein is CASSQGRGSEKLFF. DNA of the CDR3: TGTGCCAGCAGCCAGGGCAGGGGGAGTGAAAAACTGTTTTTT.

The rearrangement links TRBV18 to TRBJ1-5; 7 bases fit TRBD1. The V and J ends lost 8 bases and 7 bases, in that order; junction bases with no gene match: 8. This CDR3 region has 13 residues. Germline V gene lookup returns CDR1 KGHSH and CDR2 LQKENI. CDR3 sequence reads: CASRQGERQPQHF. Here the CDR3 DNA reads TGTGCCAGCCGACAGGGAGAAAGGCAGCCCCAGCATTTT.

The V call is TRBV12-3 or TRBV12-4, the J call TRBJ1-5, with unresolved D. V was clipped by 0 bases and J by 7 bases, with 10 bases between them. The CDR3 runs 14 residues. The CDR3 bases are TGTGCCAGCAGTTTAGCCTCCCGGCACCAGCCCCAGCATTTT. Its translation is CASSLASRHQPQHF.

The DNA of the CDR3 is TGTGCCAGCAGCTTAGACAGAACTTCTGAAGCTTTCTTT. This gives the protein CASSLDRTSEAFF. The J gene is TRBJ1-1, the V gene TRBV7-7; D gene ambiguous. Germline CDR1 and CDR2: SSHAT and FNYEAQ (reference sequence). The CDR3 is 13 amino acids. The V end lost 1 base, the J end lost 6 bases, and 9 bases lay between the germline ends.

The CDR3: CASSYLTGGGDTQYF. CDR3 DNA sequence: TGTGCCAGCAGCTACCTGACTGGGGGCGGAGATACGCAGTATTTT. This rearrangement joins TRBV7-6 to TRBJ2-3, with D possibly TRBD1 on 6 matching bases. The ends were cut back, 4 bases at V and 5 bases at J, with 16 bases in the middle. This CDR3 has 15 amino acids. Germline CDR1 is SGHVS and CDR2 is FNYEAQ.

J is TRBJ2-5 and V is TRBV20-1; D is undetermined. V lost 6 bases and J 7 bases, leaving 21 bases between the germline ends. This CDR3 spans 14 amino acids. CDR1 is DFQATT, CDR2 SNEGSKA, per germline (reference sequence). CDR3 protein: CSAQTAKASTTQYF. In DNA, the CDR3 is TGCAGTGCCCAGACGGCGAAAGCAAGTACGACCCAGTACTTC.

This clonotype was seen a few times. This CDR3 reads CASSLKGTGAPGGYGYTF. In DNA, the CDR3 is TGTGCCAGCAGCTTAAAGGGGACAGGGGCCCCTGGGGGCTATGGCTACACCTTC. V gene TRBV7-3 combines with J gene TRBJ1-2; 10 bases are shared with TRBD1. V trimming: 1 base; J trimming: 4 bases; junction bases outside the gene matches: 12. CDR1 is SGHTA and CDR2 is FQGTGA in the germline V gene. The CDR3 sequence is 18 residues long. Using reference TRBV7-3 and TRBJ1-2 for the parts outside the CDR3, the full variable domain is GAGVSQTPSNKVTEKGKYVELRCDPISGHTALYWYRQSLGQGPEFLIYFQGTGAADDSGLPNDRFFAVRPEGSVSTLKIQRTERGDSAVYLCASSLKGTGAPGGYGYTFGSGTRLTVV.

This sequence joins TRBV27 and TRBJ2-5; D unclear. V was shortened by 6 bases and J by 3 bases, with 11 bases between the two germline ends. The germline V gene encodes CDR1 MNHEY and CDR2 SMNVEV (reference sequence). The CDR3 contains 13 residues. Written as DNA, the CDR3 is TGTGCCAGCAGGGCAGGAGCCGAAGAGACCCAGTACTTC. It encodes CASRAGAEETQYF.

Ten or more counts support this clonotype. The rearrangement links TRBV12-3 or TRBV12-4 to TRBJ1-6; TRBD1 might be the D (6 bases). Trimming took off 5 bases at V and 10 bases at J, with 12 bases between the two ends. The CDR3 is 13 residues long. The CDR3, as DNA: TGTGCCAGCAGTCCAGGGGTATACTCACCCCTCCACTTT. This codes for CASSPGVYSPLHF.